This T cell receptor (beta chain) stems from a study of T cell repertoires in cytomegalovirus infection. With 6 bases removed from V and 4 bases from J, the gap between germline ends came to 12 bases. The CDR3 runs to 13 residues. This clonotype was counted between two and nine times. Its antigen is unidentified. TCRdb fed the reads into MiXCR, producing one record per CDR3 protein. This table holds fewer than 950,000 distinct CDR3 sequences, about 31% found once. This receptor was obtained from a human donor in good health (CMV status not recorded). Some clones in this sample may be carry-over from other donors' samples. The specimen was cultured CD8+ T cells from PBMCs, collected from culture after CMV antigen stimulation. This rearrangement joins TRBV12-3 or TRBV12-4 to TRBJ1-2; D possibly corresponds to TRBD1 (6 bases). Written as DNA, the CDR3 is TGTGCCAGCAGACCAGGGGTCGGCTATGGCTACACCTTC. It encodes CASRPGVGYGYTF.